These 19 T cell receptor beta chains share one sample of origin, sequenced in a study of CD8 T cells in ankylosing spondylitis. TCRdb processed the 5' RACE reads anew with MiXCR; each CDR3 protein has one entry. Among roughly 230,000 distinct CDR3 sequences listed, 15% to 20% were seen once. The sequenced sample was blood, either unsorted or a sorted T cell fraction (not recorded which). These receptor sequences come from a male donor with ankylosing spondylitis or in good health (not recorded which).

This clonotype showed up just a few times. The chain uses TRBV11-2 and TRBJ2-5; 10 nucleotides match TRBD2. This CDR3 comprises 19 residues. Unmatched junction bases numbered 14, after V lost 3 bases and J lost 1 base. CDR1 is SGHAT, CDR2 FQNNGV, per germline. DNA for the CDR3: TGTGCCAGCAGCTTCGAACAACGGGCTAGCGGGAGCCTCCAAGAGACCCAGTACTTC. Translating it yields CASSFEQRASGSLQETQYF.

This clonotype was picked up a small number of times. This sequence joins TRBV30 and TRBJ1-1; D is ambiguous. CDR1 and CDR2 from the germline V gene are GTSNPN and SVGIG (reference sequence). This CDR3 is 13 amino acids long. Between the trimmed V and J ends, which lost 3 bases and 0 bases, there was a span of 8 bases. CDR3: CAWREGMNTEAFF. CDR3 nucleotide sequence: TGTGCCTGGAGAGAGGGCATGAACACTGAAGCTTTCTTT.

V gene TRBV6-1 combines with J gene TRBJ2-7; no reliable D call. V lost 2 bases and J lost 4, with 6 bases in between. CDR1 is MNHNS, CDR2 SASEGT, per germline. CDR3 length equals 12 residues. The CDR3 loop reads CASSEIGYEQYF. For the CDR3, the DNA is TGTGCCAGCAGTGAAATTGGGTACGAGCAGTACTTC.

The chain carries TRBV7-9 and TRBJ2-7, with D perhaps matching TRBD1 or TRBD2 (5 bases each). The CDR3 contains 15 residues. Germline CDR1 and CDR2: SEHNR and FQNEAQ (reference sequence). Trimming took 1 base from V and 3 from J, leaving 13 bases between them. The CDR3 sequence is CASSLDRDPGYEQYF. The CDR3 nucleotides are TGTGCCAGCAGCTTAGACCGGGACCCCGGCTACGAGCAGTACTTC.

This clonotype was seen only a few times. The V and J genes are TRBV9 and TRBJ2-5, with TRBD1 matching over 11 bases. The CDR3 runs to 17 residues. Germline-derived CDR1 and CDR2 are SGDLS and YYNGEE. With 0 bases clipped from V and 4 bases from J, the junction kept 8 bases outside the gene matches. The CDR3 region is CASSVGSWTGGRETQYF. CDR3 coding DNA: TGTGCCAGCAGCGTAGGTTCCTGGACAGGGGGCCGAGAGACCCAGTACTTC.

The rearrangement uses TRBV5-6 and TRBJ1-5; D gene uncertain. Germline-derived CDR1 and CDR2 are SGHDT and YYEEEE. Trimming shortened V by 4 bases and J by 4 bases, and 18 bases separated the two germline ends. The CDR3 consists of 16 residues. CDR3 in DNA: TGTGCCAGCAGCATCTCCCGCAGACCACTTAATCAGCCCCAGCATTTT. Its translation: CASSISRRPLNQPQHF.

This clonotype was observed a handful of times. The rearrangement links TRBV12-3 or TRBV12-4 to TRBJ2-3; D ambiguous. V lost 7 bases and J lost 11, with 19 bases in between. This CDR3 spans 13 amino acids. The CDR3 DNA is TGTGCCAGCACCCTGGCTATCCTCGATGGGCAGTATTTT. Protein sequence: CASTLAILDGQYF.

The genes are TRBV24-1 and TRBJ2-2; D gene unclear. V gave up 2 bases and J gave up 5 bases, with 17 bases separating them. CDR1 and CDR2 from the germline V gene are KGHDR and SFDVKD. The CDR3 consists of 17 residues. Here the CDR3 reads CATSDSPGQKTTGELFF. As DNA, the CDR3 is TGTGCCACCAGTGATTCACCGGGCCAAAAAACGACCGGGGAGCTGTTTTTT.

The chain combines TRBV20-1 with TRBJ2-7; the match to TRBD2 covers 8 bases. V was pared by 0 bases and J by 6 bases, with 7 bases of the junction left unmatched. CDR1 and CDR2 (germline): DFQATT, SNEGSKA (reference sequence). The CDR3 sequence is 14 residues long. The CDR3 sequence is CSARDTREGVEQYF. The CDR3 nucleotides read TGCAGTGCTAGAGATACTCGGGAGGGGGTCGAGCAGTACTTC.

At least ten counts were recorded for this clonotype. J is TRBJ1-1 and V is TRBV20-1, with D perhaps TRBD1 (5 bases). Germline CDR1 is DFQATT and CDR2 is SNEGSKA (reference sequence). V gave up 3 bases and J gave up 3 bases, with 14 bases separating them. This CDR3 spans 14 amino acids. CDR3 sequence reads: CSASYPGRDTEAFF. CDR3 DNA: TGCAGTGCTAGCTACCCAGGGAGGGACACTGAAGCTTTCTTT.

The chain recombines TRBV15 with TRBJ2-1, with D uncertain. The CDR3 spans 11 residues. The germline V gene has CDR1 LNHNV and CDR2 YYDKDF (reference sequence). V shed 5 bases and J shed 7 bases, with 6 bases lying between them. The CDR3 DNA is TGTGCCACCAGCTCCAGAAATGAGCAGTTCTTC. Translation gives CATSSRNEQFF.

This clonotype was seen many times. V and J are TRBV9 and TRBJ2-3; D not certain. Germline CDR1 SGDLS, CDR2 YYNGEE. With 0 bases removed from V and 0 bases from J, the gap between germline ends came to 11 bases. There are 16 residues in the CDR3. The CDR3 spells CASSVDASVSTDTQYF. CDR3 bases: TGTGCCAGCAGCGTAGACGCCTCGGTGAGCACAGATACGCAGTATTTT.

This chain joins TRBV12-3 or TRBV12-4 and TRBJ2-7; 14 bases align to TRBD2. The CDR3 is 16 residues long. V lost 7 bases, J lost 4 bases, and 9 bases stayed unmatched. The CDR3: CASTSGTSGRGYEQYF. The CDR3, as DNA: TGTGCCAGCACCTCCGGGACTAGCGGGAGAGGGTACGAGCAGTACTTC.

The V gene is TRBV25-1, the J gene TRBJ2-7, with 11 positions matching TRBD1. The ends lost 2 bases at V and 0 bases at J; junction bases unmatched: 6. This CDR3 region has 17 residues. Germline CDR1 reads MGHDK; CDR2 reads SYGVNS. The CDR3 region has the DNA TGTGCCAGCAGTGAACGGACAGGGGGCCTGAACTCCTACGAGCAGTACTTC. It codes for CASSERTGGLNSYEQYF.

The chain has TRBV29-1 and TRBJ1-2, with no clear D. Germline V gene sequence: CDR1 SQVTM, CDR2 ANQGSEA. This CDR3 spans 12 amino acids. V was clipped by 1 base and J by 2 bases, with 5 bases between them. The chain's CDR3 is CSVEGLNYGYTF. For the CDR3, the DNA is TGCAGCGTTGAAGGATTAAACTATGGCTACACCTTC.

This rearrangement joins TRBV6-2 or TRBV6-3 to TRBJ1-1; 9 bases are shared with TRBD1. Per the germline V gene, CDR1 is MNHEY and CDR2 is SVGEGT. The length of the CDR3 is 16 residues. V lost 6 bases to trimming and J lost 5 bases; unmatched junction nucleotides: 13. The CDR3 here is CASRPGTGYERTEAFF. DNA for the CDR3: TGTGCCAGCAGACCCGGGACAGGGTATGAGAGGACTGAAGCTTTCTTT.

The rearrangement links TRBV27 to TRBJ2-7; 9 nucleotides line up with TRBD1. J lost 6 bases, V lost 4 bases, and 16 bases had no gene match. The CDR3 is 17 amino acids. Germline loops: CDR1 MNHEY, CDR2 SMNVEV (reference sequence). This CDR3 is CASSSIIRDRAVREQYF. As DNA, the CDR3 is TGTGCCAGCAGTTCAATAATCCGGGACAGGGCAGTCCGCGAGCAGTACTTC.

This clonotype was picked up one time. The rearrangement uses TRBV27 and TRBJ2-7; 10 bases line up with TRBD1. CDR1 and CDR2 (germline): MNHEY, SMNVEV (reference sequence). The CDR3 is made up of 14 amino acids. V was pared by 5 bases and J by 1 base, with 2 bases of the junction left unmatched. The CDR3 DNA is TGTGCCAGCAGTAGGGACAGGGGTTCCTACGAGCAGTACTTC. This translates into CASSRDRGSYEQYF.

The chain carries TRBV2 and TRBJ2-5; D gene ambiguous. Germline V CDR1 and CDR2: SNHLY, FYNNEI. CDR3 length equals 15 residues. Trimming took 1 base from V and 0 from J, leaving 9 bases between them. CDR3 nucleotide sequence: TGTGCCAGCAGTGAAGTTGCCGAGTACCAAGAGACCCAGTACTTC. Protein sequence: CASSEVAEYQETQYF.